The 4 T cell receptor beta chains below were found in one sample sequenced in a study of cytomegalovirus exposure and HLA in healthy donors. PCR used 60 Vbeta primers and 13 Jbeta primers. Some clones are missing from TCRdb's copy, which holds only in-frame ones; the method was immunoSEQ multiplex PCR. This sample contains about 59,000 clones. Sequencing was carried out using PBMCs. These receptors all come from a man younger than 45 in good health and CMV-seropositive.

The rearrangement joins TRBV4-2 to TRBJ1-3; D may be TRBD1 (6 bases). The CDR3 is made up of 13 amino acids. Per germline, CDR1 LGHNA and CDR2 YNFKEQ. V lost 3 bases and J lost 8, with 11 bases in between. CDR3 coding DNA: TGTGCCAGCAGCCATGAACAGGGAGACACCATATATTTT. It encodes CASSHEQGDTIYF.

The DNA for the CDR3 is TGCGCCAGCAGCCACTTGGAGGGTAGTCAGCCCCAGCATTTT. Residues: CASSHLEGSQPQHF. The rearrangement joins TRBV4-1 to TRBJ1-5; D gene uncertain. Germline V gene data show CDR1 as MGHRA and CDR2 as YSYEKL. The CDR3 runs to 14 residues. Trimming stripped 3 bases from V and 6 bases from J, with 12 bases between.

V and J are TRBV9 and TRBJ2-3; D remains unclear. The germline CDR1 and CDR2 sequences are SGDLS and YYNGEE. Between the trimmed V and J ends, which lost 3 bases and 0 bases, there was a span of 11 bases. This CDR3 comprises 15 residues. The CDR3 DNA sequence: TGTGCCAGCAGCGCCGACAAGTCTAGCACAGATACGCAGTATTTT. Translating gives CASSADKSSTDTQYF. Full variable domain (remainder filled in from reference TRBV9 and TRBJ2-3): DSGVTQTPKHLITATGQRVTLRCSPRSGDLSVYWYQQSLDQGLQFLIQYYNGEERAKGNILERFSAQQFPDLHSELNLSSLELGDSALYFCASSADKSSTDTQYFGPGTRLTVL.

The chain joins TRBV7-6 to TRBJ2-2, with 7 bases matching TRBD1. Germline lookup yields CDR1 SGHVS and CDR2 FNYEAQ. Trimming cost V 5 bases and J 8 bases; bases outside gene matches: 8. CDR3 length: 14 amino acids. The CDR3 region is CASSVDRVAGELFF. In nucleotides, the CDR3 is TGTGCCAGCAGCGTTGACAGGGTTGCTGGGGAGCTGTTTTTT.